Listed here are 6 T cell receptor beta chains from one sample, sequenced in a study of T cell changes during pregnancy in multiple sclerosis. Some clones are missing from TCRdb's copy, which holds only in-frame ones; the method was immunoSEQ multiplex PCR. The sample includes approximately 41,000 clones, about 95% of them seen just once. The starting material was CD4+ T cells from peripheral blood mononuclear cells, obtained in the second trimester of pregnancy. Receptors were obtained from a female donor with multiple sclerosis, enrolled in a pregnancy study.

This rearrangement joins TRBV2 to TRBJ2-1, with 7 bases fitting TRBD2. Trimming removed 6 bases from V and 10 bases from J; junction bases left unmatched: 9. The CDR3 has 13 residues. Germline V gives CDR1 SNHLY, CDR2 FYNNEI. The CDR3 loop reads CASRLAEAGEQFF. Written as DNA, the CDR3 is TGTGCCAGCAGGCTAGCGGAGGCGGGGGAGCAGTTCTTC.

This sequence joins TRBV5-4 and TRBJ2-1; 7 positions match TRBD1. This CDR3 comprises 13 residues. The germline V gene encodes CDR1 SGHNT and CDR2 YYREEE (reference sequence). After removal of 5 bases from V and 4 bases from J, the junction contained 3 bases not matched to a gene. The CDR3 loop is CASRRDSYNEQFF. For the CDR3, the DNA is TGTGCCAGCAGAAGGGACAGTTACAATGAGCAGTTCTTC.

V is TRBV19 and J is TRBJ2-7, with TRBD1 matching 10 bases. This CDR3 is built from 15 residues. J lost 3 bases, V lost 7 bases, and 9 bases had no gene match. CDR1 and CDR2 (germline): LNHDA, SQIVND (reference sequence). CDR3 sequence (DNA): TGTGCCAGTACCCCCCGGACAGGGGGGGACTACGAGCAGTACTTC. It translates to CASTPRTGGDYEQYF.

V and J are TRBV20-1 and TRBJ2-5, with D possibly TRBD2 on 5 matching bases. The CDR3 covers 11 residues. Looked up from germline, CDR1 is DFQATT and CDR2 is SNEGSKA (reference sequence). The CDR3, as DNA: TGCGGCGCTCGGCTTCGGGGGACCCAGTACTTC. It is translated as CGARLRGTQYF.

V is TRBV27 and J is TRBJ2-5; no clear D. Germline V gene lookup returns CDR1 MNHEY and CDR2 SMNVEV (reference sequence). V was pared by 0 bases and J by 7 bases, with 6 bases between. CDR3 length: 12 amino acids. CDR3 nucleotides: TGTGCCAGCAGTTTATCGGTCGGGACCCAGTACTTC. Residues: CASSLSVGTQYF.

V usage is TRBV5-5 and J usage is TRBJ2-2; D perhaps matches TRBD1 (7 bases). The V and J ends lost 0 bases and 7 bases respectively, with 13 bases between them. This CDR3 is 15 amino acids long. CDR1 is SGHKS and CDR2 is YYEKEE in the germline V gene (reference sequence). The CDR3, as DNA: TGTGCCAGCAGCTTGGTAGGAGGGGGCAACGGGGAGCTGTTTTTT. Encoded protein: CASSLVGGGNGELFF. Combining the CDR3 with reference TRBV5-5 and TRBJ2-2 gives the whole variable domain DAGVTQSPTHLIKTRGQQVTLRCSPISGHKSVSWYQQVLGQGPQFIFQYYEKEERGRGNFPDRFSARQFPNYSSELNVNALLLGDSALYLCASSLVGGGNGELFFGEGSRLTVL.